These T cell receptor beta chains were read from a single sample in a study of T cells in Graves' hyperthyroidism and ophthalmopathy. From the multiplex PCR reads, TCRdb called clonotypes with MiXCR, one entry per CDR3 protein. The sample has hundreds of thousands of distinct CDR3 sequences; approximately 15% are singletons. Sequencing was done on a sample of blood. These receptors all come from a woman in her thirties or forties with Graves' ophthalmopathy. The CDR3 runs from the conserved cysteine through the conserved F or W. Each record gives: CDR3 length, V gene, clone size, J gene, D gene, CDR3 protein, CDR3 DNA. The D gene is left open where the match is weak. Expanded clones are given a class, and other clones once, few, many or no size at all.

>16|TRBV3-1|many|TRBJ2-1|TRBD2
CASSRGTSGAWDEQFF
TGTGCCAGCAGCCGCGGGACTAGCGGGGCTTGGGATGAGCAGTTCTTC
>13|TRBV12-5|NA|TRBJ2-3|NA
CASAKAGTDTQYF
TGTGCTAGTGCAAAGGCAGGGACAGATACGCAGTATTTT
>16|TRBV18|NA|TRBJ2-3|NA
CASSSTAGTSTDTQYF
TGTGCCAGCTCATCCACCGCCGGGACTAGCACAGATACGCAGTATTTT
>13|TRBV6-1|NA|TRBJ2-7|NA
CASSLTGYYEQYF
TGTGCCAGCAGCTTGACAGGCTACTACGAGCAGTACTTC
>16|TRBV28|NA|TRBJ2-5|TRBD1
CASSLATQGAQETQYF
TGTGCCAGCAGTTTAGCCACACAGGGGGCTCAAGAGACCCAGTACTTC
>13|TRBV10-3|NA|TRBJ2-5|NA
CASSYVGLETQYF
TGTGCCAGCAGTTACGTAGGACTAGAGACCCAGTACTTC
>15|TRBV3-1|many|TRBJ2-5|NA
CASSQDVADEETQYF
TGTGCCAGCAGCCAAGATGTGGCGGACGAAGAGACCCAGTACTTC
>13|TRBV20-1|many|TRBJ2-7|NA
CSASDTISYEQYF
TGCAGTGCCTCCGACACCATCTCCTACGAGCAGTACTTC
>16|TRBV2|many|TRBJ1-2|TRBD1
CASRRQGALTNYGYTF
TGTGCCAGCAGGCGGCAGGGGGCTCTCACTAACTATGGCTACACCTTC
>15|TRBV3-1|many|TRBJ2-5|NA
CASSQGAGRIETQYF
TGTGCCAGCAGCCAAGGAGCGGGCCGAATAGAGACCCAGTACTTC
>12|TRBV18|many|TRBJ2-2|NA
CASSQYRGELFF
TGTGCCAGCTCACAATACAGAGGGGAGCTGTTTTTT
>17|TRBV4-1|many|TRBJ1-1|NA
CASSQDRGRGPNTEAFF
TGCGCCAGCAGCCAAGATAGGGGGAGGGGACCGAACACTGAAGCTTTCTTT
>15|TRBV19|NA|TRBJ2-1|TRBD2
CATQTSGSIRDEQFF
TGTGCCACCCAGACTAGCGGGTCCATTAGGGATGAGCAGTTCTTC
>14|TRBV20-1|NA|TRBJ1-5|TRBD1
CSARSGTGFQPQHF
TGCAGTGCTAGATCCGGGACAGGGTTCCAGCCCCAGCATTTT
>16|TRBV7-3|NA|TRBJ2-3|TRBD1
CASSSSTGGLADTQYF
TGTGCCAGCAGCTCCTCAACAGGGGGCTTGGCAGATACGCAGTATTTT
>15|TRBV7-6|few|TRBJ1-1|TRBD1
CASSDSKGAPNEAFF
TGTGCCAGCAGCGATTCTAAGGGGGCACCCAATGAAGCTTTCTTT
>15|TRBV4-1|many|TRBJ2-7|NA
CASSQEGRRHHEQYF
TGCGCCAGCAGCCAAGAAGGGAGAAGGCACCACGAGCAGTACTTC
>17|TRBV4-1|NA|TRBJ1-2|NA
CASSPRQALGSNYGYTF
TGCGCCAGCAGCCCCAGACAGGCCCTTGGGTCGAACTATGGCTACACCTTC
>17|TRBV7-8|NA|TRBJ1-2|NA
CASMIGRGFRSSYGYTF
TGTGCCAGCATGATCGGCCGTGGGTTTCGGTCTTCCTATGGCTACACCTTC
>15|TRBV14|NA|TRBJ2-7|NA
CASSQVERGSYEQYF
TGTGCCAGCAGCCAAGTCGAAAGGGGTTCCTACGAGCAGTACTTC
>14|TRBV12-3/TRBV12-4|many|TRBJ1-2|TRBD1
CASSSQGAGDGYTF
TGTGCCAGCAGTTCACAGGGGGCTGGGGATGGCTACACCTTC
>16|TRBV20-1|few|TRBJ2-3|TRBD2
CSARDPAGGLTYTQYF
TGCAGTGCTAGAGATCCCGCGGGGGGCCTCACCTATACGCAGTATTTT
>13|TRBV5-6|NA|TRBJ1-1|TRBD1
CASSPQGVAEAFF
TGTGCCAGCAGCCCCCAGGGGGTGGCTGAAGCTTTCTTT
>15|TRBV2|NA|TRBJ2-7|NA
CASKVVSENSYEQYF
TGTGCCAGCAAGGTCGTCAGCGAAAACTCCTACGAGCAGTACTTC
>16|TRBV20-1|NA|TRBJ2-5|TRBD2
CSARDGGSGDQETQYF
TGCAGTGCTAGAGATGGGGGTAGCGGGGACCAAGAGACCCAGTACTTC
>14|TRBV5-1|many|TRBJ1-1|NA
CASSLVPVNTEAFF
TGCGCCAGCAGCTTGGTGCCAGTGAACACTGAAGCTTTCTTT
>16|TRBV9|few|TRBJ2-3|NA
CASSAATSSFTDTQYF
TGTGCCAGCAGCGCCGCTACTAGCAGCTTCACAGATACGCAGTATTTT
>15|TRBV5-1|few|TRBJ2-5|TRBD2
CASSPTSGGGETQYF
TGCGCCAGCAGCCCTACTAGCGGGGGAGGAGAGACCCAGTACTTC
>15|TRBV29-1|NA|TRBJ2-1|NA
CSASDDRAPYNEQFF
TGCAGCGCCTCGGACGACAGAGCTCCCTACAATGAGCAGTTCTTC
>16|TRBV5-1|few|TRBJ1-4|NA
CASSPGRQSTNEKLFF
TGCGCCAGCAGCCCAGGAAGACAGTCAACTAATGAAAAACTGTTTTTT
>14|TRBV5-1|many|TRBJ2-1|NA
CASSSGSAYNEQFF
TGCGCCAGCAGCTCCGGATCCGCCTACAATGAGCAGTTCTTC
>15|TRBV18|many|TRBJ2-1|TRBD1
CASSPTGTGDNEQFF
TGTGCCAGCTCACCAACAGGGACAGGGGACAATGAGCAGTTCTTC
>12|TRBV3-1|many|TRBJ1-5|NA
CASSQANQPQHF
TGTGCCAGCAGCCAAGCCAATCAGCCCCAGCATTTT
>17|TRBV5-1|few|TRBJ2-1|TRBD1
CASSITGTGSAYNEQFF
TGCGCCAGCAGCATCACCGGGACAGGGAGCGCCTACAATGAGCAGTTCTTC
>15|TRBV28|many|TRBJ2-7|TRBD2
CASRQTSGRAYEQYF
TGTGCCAGCAGACAAACTAGCGGGAGGGCCTACGAGCAGTACTTC
>13|TRBV20-1|NA|TRBJ2-1|TRBD2
CSSGIGGRNEQFF
TGCAGCTCCGGGATAGGCGGGAGGAATGAGCAGTTCTTC
>17|TRBV28|few|TRBJ2-5|TRBD2
CASLPPLAGGHQETQYF
TGTGCCAGCCTCCCGCCCCTAGCGGGAGGACACCAAGAGACCCAGTACTTC
>14|TRBV6-1|few|TRBJ1-1|NA
CASSLRLPITEAFF
TGTGCCAGCAGCCTCAGGCTCCCGATCACTGAAGCTTTCTTT
>13|TRBV7-6|NA|TRBJ1-1|NA
CTSSSSVNTEAFF
TGTACCAGCAGCTCCTCTGTGAACACTGAAGCTTTCTTT
>15|TRBV16|many|TRBJ2-3|TRBD1
CASSQDRVDTDTQYF
TGTGCCAGCAGCCAAGACAGGGTCGACACAGATACGCAGTATTTT
>16|TRBV7-2|few|TRBJ2-3|TRBD2
CASSLVAGFGTDTQYF
TGTGCCAGCAGCTTAGTAGCGGGGTTTGGCACAGATACGCAGTATTTT
>16|TRBV4-1|few|TRBJ2-3|NA
CASSQDDASQADTQYF
TGCGCCAGCAGCCAAGATGACGCCTCCCAAGCAGATACGCAGTATTTT
>15|TRBV18|few|TRBJ1-3|TRBD1
CASSAGTGGLNTIYF
TGTGCCAGCTCCGCCGGGACAGGGGGCCTTAACACCATATATTTT
>14|TRBV6-1|NA|TRBJ2-7|NA
CASRTRDWSYEQYF
TGTGCCAGCAGAACTAGGGACTGGTCCTACGAGCAGTACTTC
>15|TRBV18|many|TRBJ2-5|NA
CASSPLRGGGETQYF
TGTGCCAGCTCACCACTTCGTGGAGGGGGAGAGACCCAGTACTTC
>14|TRBV10-2|many|TRBJ2-7|NA
CASSERGVFYEQYF
TGCGCCAGCAGTGAGAGGGGTGTCTTCTACGAGCAGTACTTC
>15|TRBV7-2|NA|TRBJ1-6|TRBD1
CASSLGPGGVKPLHF
TGTGCCAGCAGCTTAGGACCAGGGGGTGTCAAACCCCTCCACTTT
>14|TRBV6-1|many|TRBJ1-5|NA
CASRSGVGNQPQHF
TGTGCCAGCAGGAGCGGGGTAGGCAATCAGCCCCAGCATTTT
>13|TRBV2|many|TRBJ1-1|NA
CASSEMLNTEAFF
TGTGCCAGCAGTGAAATGTTGAACACTGAAGCTTTCTTT
>14|TRBV3-1|many|TRBJ1-6|TRBD1
CASSQEQGDSPLHF
TGTGCCAGCAGCCAAGAACAGGGGGACTCACCCCTCCACTTT
>12|TRBV29-1|many|TRBJ2-3|NA
CSVGGSTDTQYF
TGCAGCGTTGGGGGTAGCACAGATACGCAGTATTTT
>15|TRBV19|NA|TRBJ1-2|TRBD1
CASSPTGDWGYGYTF
TGTGCCAGTAGCCCTACAGGGGATTGGGGCTATGGCTACACCTTC
>15|TRBV2|NA|TRBJ2-5|TRBD1
CASSPDRGLQETQYF
TGTGCCAGCAGTCCGGACAGGGGGCTCCAAGAGACCCAGTACTTC
>13|TRBV5-1|many|TRBJ2-1|NA
CPCRGTSYNEQFF
TGCCCGTGCCGGGGGACCTCCTACAATGAGCAGTTCTTC
>15|TRBV29-1|NA|TRBJ1-2|TRBD1
CSVVVIAGGDYGYTF
TGCAGCGTTGTGGTTATTGCAGGGGGCGACTATGGCTACACCTTC
>15|TRBV15|many|TRBJ1-3|NA
CATSRDQVSGNTIYF
TGTGCCACCAGCAGAGATCAGGTCTCTGGAAACACCATATATTTT
>15|TRBV19|NA|TRBJ1-5|NA
CASSTIQGSNQPQHF
TGTGCCAGTAGTACAATACAGGGAAGCAATCAGCCCCAGCATTTT
>16|TRBV20-1|few|TRBJ1-1|NA
CSAASDRKILNTEAFF
TGCAGTGCAGCTTCGGACAGAAAAATTTTGAACACTGAAGCTTTCTTT